This TCR beta chain was observed in a study of CD8+ T cells in alopecia areata. As part of sample collection, lesional scalp punch biopsies and peripheral blood were taken from alopecia areata patients. Study-wide points: In lesional scalp, particularly from alopecia totalis/universalis, clonality was higher than in normal scalp.

As regards this clone: Its antigen is unidentified.

Reverse transcription of extracted RNA yielded cDNA, which provided the sequencing template. This table comes from immunoSEQ multiplex PCR, and its TCRdb copy is limited to in-frame clones, with some not included. The sample has over 25,000 clones; about 83% are singletons. Material: NKG2D-low CD8+ T cells sorted from blood. The clonotype originates from a human donor with alopecia areata.

CDR3 DNA sequence: TGTGCCAGCAGCTCATTTGACAGCTACGAGCAGTACTTC. Translated: CASSSFDSYEQYF. This chain joins TRBV7-9 and TRBJ2-7; perhaps TRBD1 as D (5 bases). Germline values: CDR1 SEHNR, CDR2 FQNEAQ (reference sequence). The V and J ends lost 4 bases and 3 bases respectively, with 10 bases between them. This CDR3 spans 13 amino acids. The full variable domain, in which reference TRBV7-9 and TRBJ2-7 provide the parts outside the CDR3, is DTGVSQNPRHKITKRGQNVTFRCDPISEHNRLYWYRQTLGQGPEFLTYFQNEAQLEKSRLLSDRFSAERPKGSFSTLEIQRTEQGDSAMYLCASSSFDSYEQYFGPGTRLTVT.